This T cell receptor (beta chain) was profiled in a study of OX40 agonist ivuxolimab in advanced cancers. For the study at large: It was permissible to have had prior anti-PD-1, anti-PD-L1 or anti-CTLA-4 therapy, and approximately 41% had some. Whole-study findings and limits: Expanded clones were, on average, more numerous among CD8+ T cells than CD4+.

TCRdb's copy holds only in-frame clones and misses some; the assay was immunoSEQ multiplex PCR. The sample records 50,000 to 70,000 clones, approximately 90% being singletons. Germline V gene lookup returns CDR1 MNHEY and CDR2 SMNVEV (reference sequence). Trimming pared 6 bases from V and 3 bases from J, leaving 6 bases between. The CDR3 consists of 13 residues. As to this clone: No antigen is known for it.

The receptor's source is an adult with an advanced solid tumor such as melanoma, head and neck, liver or kidney cancer. Sequenced material: CD4+ or CD8+ T cells sorted from blood, taken in a trial of the OX40 agonist ivuxolimab. The chain links TRBV27 to TRBJ2-6; D remains ambiguous. In DNA, the CDR3 is TGTGCCAGCAGGGTTTTTGGGGCCAACGTCCTGACTTTC. Translating it yields CASRVFGANVLTF.